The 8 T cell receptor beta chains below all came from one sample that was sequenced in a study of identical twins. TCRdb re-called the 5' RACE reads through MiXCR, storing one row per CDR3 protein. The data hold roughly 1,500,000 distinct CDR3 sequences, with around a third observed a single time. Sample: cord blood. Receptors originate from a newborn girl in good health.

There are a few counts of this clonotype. This CDR3 is CASSFTGVNYGYTF. CDR3 DNA: TGTGCCAGCAGCTTTACCGGGGTCAACTATGGCTACACCTTC. The chain has TRBV5-6 and TRBJ1-2; no firm D call. Germline loops: CDR1 SGHDT, CDR2 YYEEEE. V lost 2 bases to trimming and J lost 2 bases, with 10 bases between them. This CDR3 region has 14 residues.

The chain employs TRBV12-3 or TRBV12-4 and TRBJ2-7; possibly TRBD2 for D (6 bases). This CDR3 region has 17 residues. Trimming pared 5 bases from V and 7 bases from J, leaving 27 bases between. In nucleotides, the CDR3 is TGTGCCAGCAGTAAAATTCCGCTCCCCGGGAGATACAATGAGCAGTACTTC. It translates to CASSKIPLPGRYNEQYF.

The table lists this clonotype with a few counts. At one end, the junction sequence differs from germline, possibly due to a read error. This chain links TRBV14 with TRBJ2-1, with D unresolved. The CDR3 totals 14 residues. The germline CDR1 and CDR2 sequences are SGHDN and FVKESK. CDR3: CAGSHDLRAKEQFF. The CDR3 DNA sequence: TGTGCCGGCAGCCACGATTTAAGGGCCAAAGAGCAGTTCTTC.

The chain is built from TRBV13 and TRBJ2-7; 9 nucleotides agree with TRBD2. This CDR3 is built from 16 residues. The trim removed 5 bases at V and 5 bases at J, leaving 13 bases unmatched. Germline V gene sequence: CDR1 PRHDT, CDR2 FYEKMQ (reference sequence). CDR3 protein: CASSASGAGGRDEQYF. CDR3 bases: TGTGCCAGCAGCGCCTCCGGAGCGGGGGGTCGGGACGAGCAGTACTTC.

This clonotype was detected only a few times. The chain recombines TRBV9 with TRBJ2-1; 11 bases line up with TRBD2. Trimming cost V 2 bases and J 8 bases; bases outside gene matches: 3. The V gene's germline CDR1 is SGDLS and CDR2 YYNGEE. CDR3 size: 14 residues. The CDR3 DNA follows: TGTGCCAGCAGCGTTAGCGGGAGGGCCTATGAGCAGTTCTTC. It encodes CASSVSGRAYEQFF.

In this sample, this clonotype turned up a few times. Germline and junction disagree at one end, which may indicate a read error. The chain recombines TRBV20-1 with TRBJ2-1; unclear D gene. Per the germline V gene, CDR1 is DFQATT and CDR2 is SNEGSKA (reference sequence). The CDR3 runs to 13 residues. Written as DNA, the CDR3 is TGCAGTGCTAGAGATTCCTCCTCCAATGAGCAGTTCTTC. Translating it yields CSARDSSSNEQFF.

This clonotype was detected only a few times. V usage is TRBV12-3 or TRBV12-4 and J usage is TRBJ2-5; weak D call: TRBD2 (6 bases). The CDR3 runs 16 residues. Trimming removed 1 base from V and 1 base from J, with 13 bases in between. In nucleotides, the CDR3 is TGTGCCAGCAGTTTAGAAGCGGGCGCACTCCAAGAGACCCAGTACTTC. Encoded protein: CASSLEAGALQETQYF.

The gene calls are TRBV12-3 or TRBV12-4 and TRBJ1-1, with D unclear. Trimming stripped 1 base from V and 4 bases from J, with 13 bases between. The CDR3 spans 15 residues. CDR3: CASSLGGLGLTEAFF. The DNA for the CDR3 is TGTGCCAGCAGTTTAGGTGGATTGGGCCTCACTGAAGCTTTCTTT.